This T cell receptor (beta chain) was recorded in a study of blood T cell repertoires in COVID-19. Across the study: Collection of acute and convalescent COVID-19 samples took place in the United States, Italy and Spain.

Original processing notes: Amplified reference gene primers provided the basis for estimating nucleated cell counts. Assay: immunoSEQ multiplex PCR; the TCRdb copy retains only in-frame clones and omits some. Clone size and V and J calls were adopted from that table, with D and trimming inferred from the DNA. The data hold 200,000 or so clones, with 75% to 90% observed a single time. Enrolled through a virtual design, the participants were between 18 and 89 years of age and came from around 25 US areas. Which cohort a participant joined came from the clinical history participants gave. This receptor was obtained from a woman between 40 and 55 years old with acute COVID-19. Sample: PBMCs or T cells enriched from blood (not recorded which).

The CDR3 here is CASSLALQQPSGTQYF. The DNA for the CDR3 is TGCGCCAGCAGCTTGGCACTCCAGCAGCCAAGCGGGACCCAGTACTTC. The chain recombines TRBV5-1 with TRBJ2-5; D perhaps matches TRBD2 (5 bases). CDR1 is SGHRS and CDR2 is YFSETQ in the germline V gene. There are 16 residues in the CDR3. V lost 0 bases to trimming and J lost 7 bases, with 19 bases between them.